This T cell receptor (beta chain) was profiled in a study of CD8 T cells in Susac syndrome. About 0.5 to 1 ug RNA was reverse transcribed with random hexamers. TCRdb recomputed calls from the immunoSEQ multiplex PCR reads with MiXCR, one row per CDR3 protein. Of approximately 190,000 distinct CDR3 sequences listed, approximately 94% are singletons. The diagnostic criteria for definite or probable disease, as recently defined, were met by the patients with Susac syndrome. Both CD4+ and CD8+ T cells were negatively isolated, and TEMRA cells underwent FACS enrichment. V was pared by 6 bases and J by 4 bases, with 12 bases between. Germline-derived CDR1 and CDR2 are GTSNPN and SVGIG (reference sequence). The CDR3 is made up of 12 amino acids.

The sequence was collected from a human donor with Susac syndrome. This chain joins TRBV30 and TRBJ1-1, with a tentative D call TRBD1 (6 bases). Sequencing used CD4+ T cells from PBMCs. CDR3 loop: CACRQATTEAFF. CDR3 DNA sequence: TGTGCCTGCCGACAGGCGACCACTGAAGCTTTCTTT.